This T cell receptor (beta chain) was identified during a study of shared T cell receptors in the human thymus. Looked up from germline, CDR1 is MNHNY and CDR2 is SVGAGI (reference sequence). J was trimmed by 6 bases and V by 7 bases; bases with no gene match: 9. This CDR3 region has 14 residues. The method was immunoSEQ multiplex PCR; TCRdb's version includes in-frame clones alone and lacks a portion of them. Of 700,000 to 750,000 clones detected, 80% to 90% appear once; the ten largest clones hold roughly 0.01%. These data also featured in a second study, about human thymus T cells. Per that study: Donors consisted of healthy Finnish infants (having corrective surgery for congenital heart defects). Thymic resections from corrective heart surgery supplied the tissue. Thymic as well as blood repertoires seemed to favor certain V and J genes unevenly. What related research reported was that thymic repertoires overlapped highly among unrelated individuals.

This receptor was identified in a girl less than two years old with a congenital heart defect. This rearrangement joins TRBV6-6 to TRBJ1-2; TRBD1 matches 9 bases. The source material was thymocytes. CDR3 nucleotide sequence: TGTGCCAGCACCCCAATGACAGGGGGACATGGCTACACCTTC. It codes for CASTPMTGGHGYTF.